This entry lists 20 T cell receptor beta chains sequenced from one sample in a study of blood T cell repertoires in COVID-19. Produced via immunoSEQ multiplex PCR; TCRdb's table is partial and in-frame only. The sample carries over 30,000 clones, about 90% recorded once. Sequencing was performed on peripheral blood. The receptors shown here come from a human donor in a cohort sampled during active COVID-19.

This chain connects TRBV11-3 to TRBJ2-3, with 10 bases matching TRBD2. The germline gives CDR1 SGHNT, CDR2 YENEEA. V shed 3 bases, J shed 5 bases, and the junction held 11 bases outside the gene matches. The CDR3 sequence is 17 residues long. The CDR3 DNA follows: TGTGCCAGCAGCTTCGAGGCTAGCGGGAGTCGCGTAGATACGCAGTATTTT. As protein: CASSFEASGSRVDTQYF.

In DNA form, the CDR3 reads TGTGCCAGCAGTCCCGCGGGGGGGGGCTACACCTTC. Its protein product is CASSPAGGGYTF. V and J are TRBV6-5 and TRBJ1-2, with a tentative D call TRBD1 (5 bases). Germline loops: CDR1 MNHEY, CDR2 SVGAGI. V lost 5 bases and J lost 8, with 12 bases in between. The CDR3 length is 12 residues.

The CDR3 here is CASSQDWVSGGSQETQYF. Here the CDR3 DNA reads TGTGCCAGCAGCCAAGATTGGGTTAGCGGGGGTTCTCAAGAGACCCAGTACTTC. The rearrangement uses TRBV3-1 (or the pseudogene TRBV3-2) and TRBJ2-5; TRBD2 agrees at 9 bases. Germline V lookup: CDR1 LGHDT, CDR2 YNNKEL (reference sequence). The CDR3 runs to 18 residues. The junction had 10 bases not matched to a gene; V was cut back by 0 bases and J by 2 bases.

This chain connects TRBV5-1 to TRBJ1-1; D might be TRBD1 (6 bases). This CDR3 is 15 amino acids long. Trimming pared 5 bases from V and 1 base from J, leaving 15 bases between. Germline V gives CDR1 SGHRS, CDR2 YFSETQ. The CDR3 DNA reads TGCGCCAGCAGGCCTTTGGAGACAGGGAACACTGAAGCTTTCTTT. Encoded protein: CASRPLETGNTEAFF.

DNA of the CDR3: TGTGCCAGCAGTTTATTAGGGTCAGGGGAGACCCAGTACTTC. Translating gives CASSLLGSGETQYF. V and J are TRBV27 and TRBJ2-5; tentatively, D is TRBD1 (5 bases). Trimming took 1 base from V and 5 from J, leaving 11 bases between them. Germline V gene data show CDR1 as MNHEY and CDR2 as SMNVEV (reference sequence). The CDR3 has 14 amino acids.

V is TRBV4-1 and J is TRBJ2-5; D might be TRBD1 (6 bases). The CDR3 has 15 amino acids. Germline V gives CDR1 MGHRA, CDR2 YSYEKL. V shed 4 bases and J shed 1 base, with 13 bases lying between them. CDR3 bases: TGCGCCAGCAGCCCTCGGGACACGTCCCAAGAGACCCAGTACTTC. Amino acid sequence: CASSPRDTSQETQYF.

The CDR3 DNA is TGCGCCAGCAGTTGGGACAGGGCTACTAATGAAAAACTGTTTTTT. Translated, it gives CASSWDRATNEKLFF. This sequence joins TRBV5-1 and TRBJ1-4; 9 bases align to TRBD1. J lost 2 bases, V lost 5 bases, and 4 bases had no gene match. Germline CDR1 SGHRS, CDR2 YFSETQ. This CDR3 comprises 15 residues.

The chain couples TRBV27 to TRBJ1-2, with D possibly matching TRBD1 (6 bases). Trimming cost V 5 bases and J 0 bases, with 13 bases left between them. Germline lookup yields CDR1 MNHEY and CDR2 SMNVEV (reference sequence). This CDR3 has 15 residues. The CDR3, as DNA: TGTGCCAGCAGTCCAGGGGACAAAGCTAACTATGGCTACACCTTC. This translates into CASSPGDKANYGYTF.

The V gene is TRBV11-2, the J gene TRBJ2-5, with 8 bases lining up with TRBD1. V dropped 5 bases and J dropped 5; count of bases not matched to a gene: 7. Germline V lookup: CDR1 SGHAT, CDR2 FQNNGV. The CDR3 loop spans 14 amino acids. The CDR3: CASSLDRGDETQYF. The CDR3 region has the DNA TGTGCCAGCAGCCTTGACAGGGGTGACGAGACCCAGTACTTC.

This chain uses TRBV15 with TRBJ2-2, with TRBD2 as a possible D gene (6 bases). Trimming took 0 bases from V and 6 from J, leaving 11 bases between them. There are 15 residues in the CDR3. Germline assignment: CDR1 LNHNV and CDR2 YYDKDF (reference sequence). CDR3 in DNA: TGTGCCACCAGCAGAGATACGGGGGAGTCCGGGGAGCTGTTTTTT. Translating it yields CATSRDTGESGELFF.

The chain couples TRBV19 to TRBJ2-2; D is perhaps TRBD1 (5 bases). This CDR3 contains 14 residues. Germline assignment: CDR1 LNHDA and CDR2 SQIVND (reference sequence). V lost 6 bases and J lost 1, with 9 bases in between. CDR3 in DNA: TGTGCCAGTAGAGCAGGGTGGAACACCGGGGAGCTGTTTTTT. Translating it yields CASRAGWNTGELFF.

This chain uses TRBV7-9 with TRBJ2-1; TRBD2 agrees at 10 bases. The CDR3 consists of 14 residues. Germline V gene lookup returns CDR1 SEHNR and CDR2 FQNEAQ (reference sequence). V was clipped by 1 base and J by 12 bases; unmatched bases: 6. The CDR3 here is CASSLVAGGNRQFF. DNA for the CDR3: TGTGCCAGCAGCTTAGTAGCGGGGGGTAATCGGCAGTTCTTC.

The CDR3 is CASSQVSVRYGYTF. The CDR3 DNA sequence: TGTGCCAGCAGCCAAGTATCCGTGCGGTATGGCTACACCTTC. This rearrangement joins TRBV2 to TRBJ1-2; D gene unclear. The CDR3 covers 14 residues. The germline V and J ends were trimmed by 6 bases and 5 bases, with 16 bases remaining between them. Per germline, CDR1 SNHLY and CDR2 FYNNEI.

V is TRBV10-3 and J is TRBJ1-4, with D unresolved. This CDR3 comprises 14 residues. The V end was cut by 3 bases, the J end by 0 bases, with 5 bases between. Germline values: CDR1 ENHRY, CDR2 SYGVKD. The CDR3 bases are TGTGCCATCAGTGACAGGACAACTAATGAAAAACTGTTTTTT. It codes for CAISDRTTNEKLFF.

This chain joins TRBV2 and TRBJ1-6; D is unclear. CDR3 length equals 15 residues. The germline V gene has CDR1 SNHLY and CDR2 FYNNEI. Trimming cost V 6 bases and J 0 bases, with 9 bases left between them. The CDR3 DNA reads TGTGCCAGCAGCCAGCGGAGCTCCTATAATTCACCCCTCCACTTT. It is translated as CASSQRSSYNSPLHF.

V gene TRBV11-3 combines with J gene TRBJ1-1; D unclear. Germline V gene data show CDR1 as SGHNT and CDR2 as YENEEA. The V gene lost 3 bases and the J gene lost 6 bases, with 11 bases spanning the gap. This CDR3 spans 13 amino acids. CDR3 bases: TGTGCCAGCAGCTTCTATACGAGCCCTGAAGCTTTCTTT. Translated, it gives CASSFYTSPEAFF.

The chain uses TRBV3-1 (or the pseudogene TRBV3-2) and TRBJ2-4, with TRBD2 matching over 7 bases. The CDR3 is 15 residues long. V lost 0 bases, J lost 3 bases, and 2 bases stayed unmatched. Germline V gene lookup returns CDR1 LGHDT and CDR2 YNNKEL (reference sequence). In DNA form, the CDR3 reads TGTGCCAGCAGCCAAGATCTAGCGGTCAAAAACATTCAGTACTTC. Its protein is CASSQDLAVKNIQYF.

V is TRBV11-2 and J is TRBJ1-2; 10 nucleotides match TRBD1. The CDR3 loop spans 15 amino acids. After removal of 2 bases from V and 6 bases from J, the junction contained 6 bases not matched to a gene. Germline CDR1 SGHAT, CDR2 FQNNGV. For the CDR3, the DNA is TGTGCCAGCAGCTTACTACACGACAGGGGGCATGGCTACACCTTC. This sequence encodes CASSLLHDRGHGYTF.

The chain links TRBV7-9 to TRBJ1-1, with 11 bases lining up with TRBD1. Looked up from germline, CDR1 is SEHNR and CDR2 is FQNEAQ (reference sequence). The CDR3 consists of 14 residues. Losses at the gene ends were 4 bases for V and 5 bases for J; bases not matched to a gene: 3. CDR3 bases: TGTGCCAGCAGCTCGGACAGGGGGCGTACTGAAGCTTTCTTT. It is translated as CASSSDRGRTEAFF.

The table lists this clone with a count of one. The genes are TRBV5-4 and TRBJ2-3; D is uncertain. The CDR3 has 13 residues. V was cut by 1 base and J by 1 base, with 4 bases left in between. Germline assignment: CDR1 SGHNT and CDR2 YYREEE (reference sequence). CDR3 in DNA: TGTGCCAGCAGCTTGTCCGGCACAGATACGCAGTATTTT. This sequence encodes CASSLSGTDTQYF.